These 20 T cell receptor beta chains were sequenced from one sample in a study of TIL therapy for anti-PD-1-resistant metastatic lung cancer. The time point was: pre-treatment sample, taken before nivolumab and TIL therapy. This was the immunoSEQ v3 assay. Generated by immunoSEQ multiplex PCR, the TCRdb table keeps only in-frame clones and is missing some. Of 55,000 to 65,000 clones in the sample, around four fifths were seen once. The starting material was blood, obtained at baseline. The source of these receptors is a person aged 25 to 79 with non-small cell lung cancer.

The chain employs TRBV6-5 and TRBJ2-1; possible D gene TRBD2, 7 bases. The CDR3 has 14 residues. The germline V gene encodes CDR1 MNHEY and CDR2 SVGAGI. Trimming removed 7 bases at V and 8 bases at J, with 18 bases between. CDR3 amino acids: CASTNAAGAHEQFF. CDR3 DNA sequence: TGTGCCAGCACTAACGCTGCGGGGGCTCATGAGCAGTTCTTC.

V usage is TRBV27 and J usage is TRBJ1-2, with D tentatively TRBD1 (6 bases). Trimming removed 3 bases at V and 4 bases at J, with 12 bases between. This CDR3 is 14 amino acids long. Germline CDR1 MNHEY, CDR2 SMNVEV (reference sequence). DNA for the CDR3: TGTGCCAGCAGTTTCGACAGGAAGGCCTATGGCTACACCTTC. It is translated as CASSFDRKAYGYTF.

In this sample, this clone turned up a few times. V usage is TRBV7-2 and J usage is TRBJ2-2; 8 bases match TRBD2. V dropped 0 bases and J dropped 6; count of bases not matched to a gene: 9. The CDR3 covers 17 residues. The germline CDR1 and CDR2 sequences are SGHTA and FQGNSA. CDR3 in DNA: TGTGCCAGCAGCTTAGCGTTGGGACTAGTAGCAGCCGGGGAGCTGTTTTTT. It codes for CASSLALGLVAAGELFF. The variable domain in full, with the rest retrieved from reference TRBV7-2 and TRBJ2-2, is GAGVSQSPSNKVTEKGKDVELRCDPISGHTALYWYRQSLGQGLEFLIYFQGNSAPDKSGLPSDRFSAERTGGSVSTLTIQRTQQEDSAVYLCASSLALGLVAAGELFFGEGSRLTVL.

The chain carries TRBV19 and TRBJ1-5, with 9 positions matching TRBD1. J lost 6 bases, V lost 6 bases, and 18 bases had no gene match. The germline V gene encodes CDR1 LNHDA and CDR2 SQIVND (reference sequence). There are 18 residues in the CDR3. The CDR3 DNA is TGTGCCAGTAGCCTCCGGAGCTCCGGGACAGGGAATAGTCAGCCCCAGCATTTT. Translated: CASSLRSSGTGNSQPQHF.

The CDR3: CASRGGTFSSYEQYF. CDR3 DNA: TGTGCCAGCAGGGGGGGGACTTTTAGCTCCTACGAGCAGTACTTC. The genes are TRBV28 and TRBJ2-7; 7 nucleotides align to TRBD2. Germline assignment: CDR1 MDHEN and CDR2 SYDVKM. This CDR3 is 15 amino acids long. Trimming took 6 bases from V and 0 from J; bases not matched to a gene: 8.

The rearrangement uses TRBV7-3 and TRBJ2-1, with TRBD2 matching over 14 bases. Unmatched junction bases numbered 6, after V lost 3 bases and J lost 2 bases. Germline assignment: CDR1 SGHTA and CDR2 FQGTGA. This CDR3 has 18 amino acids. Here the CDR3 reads CASSLTSGRAKAYNEQFF. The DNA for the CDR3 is TGTGCCAGCAGCTTGACTAGCGGGAGGGCCAAGGCCTACAATGAGCAGTTCTTC.

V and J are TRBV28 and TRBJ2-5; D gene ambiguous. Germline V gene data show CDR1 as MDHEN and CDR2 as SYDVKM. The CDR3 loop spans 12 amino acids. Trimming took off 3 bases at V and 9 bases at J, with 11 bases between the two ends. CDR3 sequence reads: CASSLLLEAQYF. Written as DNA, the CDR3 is TGTGCCAGCAGTTTGCTCCTCGAGGCCCAGTACTTC.

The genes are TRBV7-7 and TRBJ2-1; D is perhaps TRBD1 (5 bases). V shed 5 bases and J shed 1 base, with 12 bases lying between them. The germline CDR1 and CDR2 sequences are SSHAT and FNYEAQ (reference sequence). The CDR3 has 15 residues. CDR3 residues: CASSPQRQSYNEQFF. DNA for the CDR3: TGTGCCAGCAGCCCCCAGCGACAGTCCTACAATGAGCAGTTCTTC.

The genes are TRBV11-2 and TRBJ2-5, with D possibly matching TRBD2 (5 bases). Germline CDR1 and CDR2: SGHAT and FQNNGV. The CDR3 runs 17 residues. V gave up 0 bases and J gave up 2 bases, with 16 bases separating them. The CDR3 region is CASSLDMREGPQETQYF. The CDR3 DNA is TGTGCCAGCAGCTTAGATATGAGAGAGGGCCCGCAAGAGACCCAGTACTTC.

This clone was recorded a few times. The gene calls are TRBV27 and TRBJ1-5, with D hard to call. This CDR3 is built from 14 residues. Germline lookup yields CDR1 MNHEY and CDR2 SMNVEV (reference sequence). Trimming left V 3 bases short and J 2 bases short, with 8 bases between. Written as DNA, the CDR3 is TGTGCCAGCAGTTTCTATCTCGGCAATCAGCCCCAGCATTTT. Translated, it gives CASSFYLGNQPQHF.

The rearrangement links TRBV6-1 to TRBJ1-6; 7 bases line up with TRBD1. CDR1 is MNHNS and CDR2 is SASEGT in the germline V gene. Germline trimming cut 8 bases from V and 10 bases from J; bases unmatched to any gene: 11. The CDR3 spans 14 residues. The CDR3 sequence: CASGQTGLRSPLHF. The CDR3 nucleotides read TGTGCCAGCGGCCAGACAGGGCTAAGGTCACCCCTCCACTTT.

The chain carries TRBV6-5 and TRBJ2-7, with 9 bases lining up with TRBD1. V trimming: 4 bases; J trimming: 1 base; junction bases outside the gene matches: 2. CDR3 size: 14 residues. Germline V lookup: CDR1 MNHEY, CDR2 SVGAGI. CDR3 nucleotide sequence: TGTGCCAGCAGTTGGACAGGGGATTCCTACGAGCAGTACTTC. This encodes CASSWTGDSYEQYF.

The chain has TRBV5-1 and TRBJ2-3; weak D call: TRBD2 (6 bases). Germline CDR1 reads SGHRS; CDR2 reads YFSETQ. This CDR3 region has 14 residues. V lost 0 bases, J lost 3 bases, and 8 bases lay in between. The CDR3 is CASSLVEGTDTQYF. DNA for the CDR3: TGCGCCAGCAGCTTGGTGGAGGGGACAGATACGCAGTATTTT. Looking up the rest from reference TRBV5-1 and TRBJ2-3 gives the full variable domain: KAGVTQTPRYLIKTRGQQVTLSCSPISGHRSVSWYQQTPGQGLQFLFEYFSETQRNKGNFPGRFSGRQFSNSRSEMNVSTLELGDSALYLCASSLVEGTDTQYFGPGTRLTVL.

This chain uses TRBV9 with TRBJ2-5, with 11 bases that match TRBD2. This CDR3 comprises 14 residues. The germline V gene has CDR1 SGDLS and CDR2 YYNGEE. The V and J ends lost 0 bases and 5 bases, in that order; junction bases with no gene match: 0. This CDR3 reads CASSVGLAGETQYF. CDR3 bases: TGTGCCAGCAGCGTAGGACTAGCGGGGGAGACCCAGTACTTC.

This CDR3 is CASSPGTGDYGYTF. The DNA for the CDR3 is TGTGCCAGCTCACCAGGGACAGGGGACTATGGCTACACCTTC. V gene TRBV18 combines with J gene TRBJ1-2, with TRBD1 matching over 10 bases. This CDR3 is 14 amino acids long. Germline V gene data show CDR1 as KGHSH and CDR2 as LQKENI. V lost 2 bases, J lost 3 bases, and 0 bases stayed unmatched.

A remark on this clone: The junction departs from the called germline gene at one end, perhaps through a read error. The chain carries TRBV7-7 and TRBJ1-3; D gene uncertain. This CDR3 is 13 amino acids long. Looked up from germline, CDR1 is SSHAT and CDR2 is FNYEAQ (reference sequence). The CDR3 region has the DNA TGTGCTAGCAGCCCATCCTCTGGAAACACCATATATTTT. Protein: CASSPSSGNTIYF.

CDR3 residues: CASSLEGQPKTEAFF. CDR3 bases: TGCGCCAGCAGCCTTGAGGGCCAGCCGAAAACTGAAGCTTTCTTT. The V and J genes are TRBV5-1 and TRBJ1-1; no clear D gene. CDR1 is SGHRS, CDR2 YFSETQ, per germline. V lost 4 bases and J 5 bases, leaving 18 bases between the germline ends. The CDR3 has 15 residues.

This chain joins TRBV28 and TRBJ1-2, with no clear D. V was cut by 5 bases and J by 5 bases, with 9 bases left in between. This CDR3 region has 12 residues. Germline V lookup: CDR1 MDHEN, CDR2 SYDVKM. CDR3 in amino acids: CASSMGGYGYTF. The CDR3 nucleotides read TGTGCCAGCAGTATGGGAGGGTATGGCTACACCTTC.

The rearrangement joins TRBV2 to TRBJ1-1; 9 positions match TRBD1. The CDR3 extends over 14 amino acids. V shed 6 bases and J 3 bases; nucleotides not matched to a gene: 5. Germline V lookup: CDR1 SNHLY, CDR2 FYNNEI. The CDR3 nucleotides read TGTGCCAGCAGCGTACAGGGGGCGTACACTGAAGCTTTCTTT. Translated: CASSVQGAYTEAFF.

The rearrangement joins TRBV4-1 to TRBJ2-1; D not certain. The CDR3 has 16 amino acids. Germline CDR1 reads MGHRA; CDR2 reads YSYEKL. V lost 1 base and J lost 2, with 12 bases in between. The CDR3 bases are TGCGCCAGCAGCCAAGTCAATTTGCTGGCCTACAATGAGCAGTTCTTC. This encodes CASSQVNLLAYNEQFF.